The following is a T cell receptor (beta chain) sequence with its context. Its antigen remains unidentified. The sample belongs to a study of glioma-infiltrating T cells after dendritic cell vaccination. For the study at large: Patients had newly diagnosed or recurrent glioblastoma and received dendritic cell vaccines.

As for time point: after dendritic cell vaccination, including at tumor progression/relapse. The data were produced by immunoSEQ multiplex PCR, yet TCRdb's version contains in-frame clones alone and is incomplete. In the table there are over 55,000 clones, about 80% of which are singletons. V lost 1 base to trimming and J lost 0 bases, with 6 bases between them. This CDR3 spans 14 amino acids. Germline loops: CDR1 SGHNT, CDR2 YYREEE (reference sequence). Study results and limitations: Complete blood and tumor specimen sets were limited to few patients.

The source is a human donor with glioblastoma. This material consisted of blood, taken after dendritic cell vaccination. The gene calls are TRBV5-4 and TRBJ2-3; D is ambiguous. CDR3 sequence reads: CASSLQFSTDTQYF. The CDR3 region has the DNA TGTGCCAGCAGCTTGCAGTTTAGCACAGATACGCAGTATTTT.